The text below deals with one TCR beta chain. As yet, its antigen is unknown. The sample comes from a study of OX40 agonist ivuxolimab in advanced cancers. Study details: An anti-OX40 (CD134) antibody with agonistic activity, ivuxolimab, was administered to patients.

Produced via immunoSEQ multiplex PCR; TCRdb's table is partial and in-frame only. The sample comprises about 30,000 clones, less than 95% of which are singletons, and 24% rests with the top ten. CDR1 and CDR2 (germline): SGHVS, FQNEAQ. CDR3 length: 14 residues. V was pared by 1 base and J by 5 bases, with 12 bases between. Study-level results: Researchers did not determine the expanded peripheral T cells' antigen specificity.

Sequenced material: CD4+ or CD8+ T cells sorted from blood, taken in a trial of the OX40 agonist ivuxolimab. This clonotype originated in an adult with an advanced solid tumor such as melanoma, head and neck, liver or kidney cancer. The chain carries TRBV7-8 and TRBJ2-7; D is possibly TRBD1 (5 bases). This CDR3 is CASSLVSGLNEQYF. The CDR3, as DNA: TGTGCCAGCAGCTTAGTTTCAGGGCTAAACGAGCAGTACTTC.